This T cell receptor beta chain was documented in a study of T cell responses to AZD1222 COVID-19 vaccine. Sequencing was performed with immunoSEQ multiplex PCR; in TCRdb, only in-frame clones are kept and a portion is missing. This sample has some 150,000 clones, with approximately 90% found just once. Concerning this clone: Its antigen is unidentified.

Regarding the study as a whole: Only a handful of people who got AZD1222 tested seropositive at baseline.

The CDR3 contains 16 residues. The ends lost 10 bases at V and 0 bases at J; junction bases unmatched: 9. Germline assignment: CDR1 ENHRY and CDR2 SYGVKD. The genes are TRBV10-3 and TRBJ2-6, with 7 bases fitting TRBD2. The TCR comes from an adult in good health. The sequencing used peripheral blood, collected on day 0 of AZD1222 vaccination. The chain's CDR3 is CASGEGTLSGANVLTF. In nucleotides, the CDR3 is TGTGCCAGCGGGGAGGGCACCCTCTCTGGGGCCAACGTCCTGACTTTC.